Listed below are T cell receptor beta chains from one sample, sequenced in a study of T cells in Graves' hyperthyroidism and ophthalmopathy. TCRdb reprocessed the multiplex PCR reads via MiXCR and lists one record per CDR3 protein. This sample yields hundreds of thousands of distinct CDR3 sequences, of which about 14% are seen a single time; 10% to 13% belongs to the top ten. The sequencing sample was made of blood. These receptors originate from a woman aged 18-29 years with Graves' hyperthyroidism. The CDR3 runs from the conserved cysteine through the conserved F or W. The D gene is left open where the match is weak. Clone size is stated in some rows and not others, as once, few, many or a class when expanded.

V gene: TRBV20-1
D gene: NA
J gene: TRBJ2-1
clone size: NA
CDR3 DNA: TGCAGTGCCGACAGTTACAATGAGCAGTTCTTC
CDR3 protein: CSADSYNEQFF

V gene: TRBV12-3/TRBV12-4
D gene: NA
J gene: TRBJ2-7
clone size: many
CDR3 DNA: TGTGCCAGCTCTTCTGGGATGGGCTACGAGCAGTACTTC
CDR3 protein: CASSSGMGYEQYF

V gene: TRBV9
D gene: NA
J gene: TRBJ1-5
clone size: few
CDR3 DNA: TGTGCCAGCAGCGTAGAGGGGGGGAGGCAGCCCCAGCATTTT
CDR3 protein: CASSVEGGRQPQHF

V gene: TRBV11-2
D gene: TRBD2
J gene: TRBJ2-1
clone size: many
CDR3 DNA: TGTGCCAGCAGCTTAGTTAGCGGGGAGTACAATGAGCAGTTCTTC
CDR3 protein: CASSLVSGEYNEQFF

V gene: TRBV12-3/TRBV12-4
D gene: NA
J gene: TRBJ2-3
clone size: few
CDR3 DNA: TGTGCCAGCAGAACTAATGCGGGGCGCACAGATACGCAGTATTTT
CDR3 protein: CASRTNAGRTDTQYF

V gene: TRBV10-3
D gene: TRBD2
J gene: TRBJ2-2
clone size: NA
CDR3 DNA: TGTGCCATCAGGCCGGGACTAGAGGTCCGGGGGGAGCTGTTTTTT
CDR3 protein: CAIRPGLEVRGELFF

V gene: TRBV18
D gene: NA
J gene: TRBJ2-7
clone size: NA
CDR3 DNA: TGTGCCAGCTCACCAGCGGCGGGACCCTCCTACGAGCAGTACTTC
CDR3 protein: CASSPAAGPSYEQYF

V gene: TRBV4-1
D gene: TRBD2
J gene: TRBJ2-7
clone size: NA
CDR3 DNA: TGCGCCAGCAGCCAAGCCGGAGGGAGCGGGAGGTACGAGCAGTACTTC
CDR3 protein: CASSQAGGSGRYEQYF

V gene: TRBV24-1
D gene: NA
J gene: TRBJ1-5
clone size: NA
CDR3 DNA: TGTGCCACCAGTGACTCCGGGACAAGTTATCAGCCCCAGCATTTT
CDR3 protein: CATSDSGTSYQPQHF

V gene: TRBV20-1
D gene: TRBD1
J gene: TRBJ1-5
clone size: few
CDR3 DNA: TGCAGTGCAGGAAGACAGGGGTTCAGCAATCAGCCCCAGCATTTT
CDR3 protein: CSAGRQGFSNQPQHF

V gene: TRBV6-1
D gene: NA
J gene: TRBJ1-2
clone size: many
CDR3 DNA: TGTGCCAGCACCGAACCTTCTCGGACAGCCATACCCTACTATGGCTACACCTTC
CDR3 protein: CASTEPSRTAIPYYGYTF

V gene: TRBV6-2/TRBV6-3
D gene: NA
J gene: TRBJ1-4
clone size: NA
CDR3 DNA: TGTGCCAGCAGTTACTCTACCCCGGGGCTAAATGAAAAACTGTTTTTT
CDR3 protein: CASSYSTPGLNEKLFF

V gene: TRBV12-3/TRBV12-4
D gene: TRBD2
J gene: TRBJ2-7
clone size: NA
CDR3 DNA: TGTGCCAGTCTAAAAAGCCAGCGGGGTAACAATGAGCAGTACTTC
CDR3 protein: CASLKSQRGNNEQYF

V gene: TRBV10-3
D gene: NA
J gene: TRBJ1-6
clone size: few
CDR3 DNA: TGTGCCATCAGTGAGGGGGCTGCCCTCCACTTT
CDR3 protein: CAISEGAALHF

V gene: TRBV2
D gene: NA
J gene: TRBJ1-2
clone size: many
CDR3 DNA: TGTGCCATGAGAATCGGGACTCCTTCCGGAAATGGCTACACCTTC
CDR3 protein: CAMRIGTPSGNGYTF

V gene: TRBV20-1
D gene: NA
J gene: TRBJ1-2
clone size: NA
CDR3 DNA: TGCAGTGCTAGAGCCACGATCACCGGATATGGCTACACCTTC
CDR3 protein: CSARATITGYGYTF

V gene: TRBV27
D gene: TRBD2
J gene: TRBJ2-1
clone size: few
CDR3 DNA: TGTGCCAGCAGCCCTTGGGGGAGGGCCGGAAGCAATGAGCAGTTCTTC
CDR3 protein: CASSPWGRAGSNEQFF

V gene: TRBV18
D gene: TRBD2
J gene: TRBJ2-1
clone size: many
CDR3 DNA: TGTGCCAGCTCACCGCTAGCGGACTCCTACAATGAGCAGTTCTTC
CDR3 protein: CASSPLADSYNEQFF

V gene: TRBV4-2
D gene: NA
J gene: TRBJ2-1
clone size: NA
CDR3 DNA: TGTGCCAGCAGCCAAGTCCTACTGCAAGAGCAGTTCTTC
CDR3 protein: CASSQVLLQEQFF

V gene: TRBV5-1
D gene: TRBD1
J gene: TRBJ2-5
clone size: many
CDR3 DNA: TGCGCCAGCAGCTTAGGGACCGGGACAGACATTCCGGAGACCCAGTACTTC
CDR3 protein: CASSLGTGTDIPETQYF

V gene: TRBV11-2
D gene: TRBD2
J gene: TRBJ2-5
clone size: NA
CDR3 DNA: TGTGCCAGCAGCTTAGATCTGCAGGGAGGGGTGGAGACCCAGTACTTC
CDR3 protein: CASSLDLQGGVETQYF

V gene: TRBV7-2
D gene: TRBD2
J gene: TRBJ2-3
clone size: many
CDR3 DNA: TGTGCCAGCAGCTTGACGACTAGCGGGCGCACAGATACGCAGTATTTT
CDR3 protein: CASSLTTSGRTDTQYF

V gene: TRBV2
D gene: TRBD1
J gene: TRBJ1-6
clone size: NA
CDR3 DNA: TGTGCCAGCTTCCGATCACAGGGGAGATCTTCACCCCTCCACTTT
CDR3 protein: CASFRSQGRSSPLHF

V gene: TRBV20-1
D gene: NA
J gene: TRBJ2-7
clone size: NA
CDR3 DNA: TGCAGTGCTAGAGATTCCCCAGTGCTGTGGGAGCAGTACTTC
CDR3 protein: CSARDSPVLWEQYF

V gene: TRBV14
D gene: NA
J gene: TRBJ2-7
clone size: NA
CDR3 DNA: TGTGCCAGCAGCCAAGATGCCAGGGATCTCGGCGAGCAGTACTTC
CDR3 protein: CASSQDARDLGEQYF

V gene: TRBV7-9
D gene: TRBD1
J gene: TRBJ1-1
clone size: few
CDR3 DNA: TGTGCCAGCAGCTTAGCCAGTGGGACAGGGGTCCTGAGGACTGAAGCTTTCTTT
CDR3 protein: CASSLASGTGVLRTEAFF

V gene: TRBV30
D gene: TRBD1
J gene: TRBJ1-1
clone size: many
CDR3 DNA: TGTGCCTGGGGCCACAGGGGTGAAGCTTTCTTT
CDR3 protein: CAWGHRGEAFF

V gene: TRBV4-1
D gene: NA
J gene: TRBJ2-1
clone size: few
CDR3 DNA: TGCGCCAGCAGCCGATTAGTCAGAGGCAATGAGCAGTTCTTC
CDR3 protein: CASSRLVRGNEQFF

V gene: TRBV13
D gene: NA
J gene: TRBJ2-4
clone size: few
CDR3 DNA: TGTGCCAGCAGCCGGGGGACAGAAGTAGCCAAAAACATTCAGTACTTC
CDR3 protein: CASSRGTEVAKNIQYF

V gene: TRBV12-3/TRBV12-4
D gene: NA
J gene: TRBJ2-5
clone size: many
CDR3 DNA: TGTGCCAGCAGGCTTTGGGGGATGGAGACCCAGTACTTC
CDR3 protein: CASRLWGMETQYF

V gene: TRBV3-1
D gene: TRBD2
J gene: TRBJ2-3
clone size: many
CDR3 DNA: TGTGCCAGCAGCCAGTCTCTACGAGCGGGGCGACTAGATACGCAGTATTTT
CDR3 protein: CASSQSLRAGRLDTQYF